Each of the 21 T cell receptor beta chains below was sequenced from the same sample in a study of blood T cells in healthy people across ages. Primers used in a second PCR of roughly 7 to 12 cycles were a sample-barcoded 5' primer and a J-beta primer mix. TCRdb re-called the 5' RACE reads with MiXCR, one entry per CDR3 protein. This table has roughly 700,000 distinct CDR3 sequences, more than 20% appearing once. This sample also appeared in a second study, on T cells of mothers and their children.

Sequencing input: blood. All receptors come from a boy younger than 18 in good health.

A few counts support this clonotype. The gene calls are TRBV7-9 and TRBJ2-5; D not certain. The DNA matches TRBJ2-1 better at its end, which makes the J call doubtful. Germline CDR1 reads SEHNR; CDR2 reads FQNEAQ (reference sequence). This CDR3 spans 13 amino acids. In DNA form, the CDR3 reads TGTGCCAGCACCATTACCGCTACGGATGAGCAGTTCTTC. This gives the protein CASTITATDEQFF.

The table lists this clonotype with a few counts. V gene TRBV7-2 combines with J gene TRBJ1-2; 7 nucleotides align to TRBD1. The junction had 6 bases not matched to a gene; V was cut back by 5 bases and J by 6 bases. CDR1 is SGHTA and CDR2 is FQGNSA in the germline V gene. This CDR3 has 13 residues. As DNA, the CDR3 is TGTGCCAGCAGCCCGGCCGACAGGGATGGCTACACCTTC. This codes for CASSPADRDGYTF. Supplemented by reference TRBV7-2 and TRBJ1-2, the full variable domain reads GAGVSQSPSNKVTEKGKDVELRCDPISGHTALYWYRQSLGQGLEFLIYFQGNSAPDKSGLPSDRFSAERTGGSVSTLTIQRTQQEDSAVYLCASSPADRDGYTFGSGTRLTVV.

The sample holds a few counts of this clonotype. As DNA, the CDR3 is TGTGCCAGCAGCTCCCTGTTGCTAGGTACAGGGGTCAATGAGCAGTTCTTC. The encoded protein is CASSSLLLGTGVNEQFF. This chain connects TRBV6-2 or TRBV6-3 to TRBJ2-1, with 7 bases fitting TRBD1. CDR1 and CDR2 (germline): MNHEY, SVGEGT. The CDR3 totals 17 residues. V shed 6 bases, J shed 6 bases, and the junction held 17 bases outside the gene matches.

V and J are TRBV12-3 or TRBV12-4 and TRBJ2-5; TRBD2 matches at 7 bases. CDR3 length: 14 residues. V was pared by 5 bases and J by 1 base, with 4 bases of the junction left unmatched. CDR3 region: CASSTGLGQETQYF. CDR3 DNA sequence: TGTGCCAGCAGTACCGGACTAGGCCAAGAGACCCAGTACTTC.

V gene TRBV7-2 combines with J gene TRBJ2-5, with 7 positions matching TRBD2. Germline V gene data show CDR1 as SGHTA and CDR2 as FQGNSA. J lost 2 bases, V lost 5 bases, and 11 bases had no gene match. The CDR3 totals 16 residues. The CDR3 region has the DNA TGTGCCAGCAGCCTCCAACCTAGCGGACTACAAGAGACCCAGTACTTC. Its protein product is CASSLQPSGLQETQYF.

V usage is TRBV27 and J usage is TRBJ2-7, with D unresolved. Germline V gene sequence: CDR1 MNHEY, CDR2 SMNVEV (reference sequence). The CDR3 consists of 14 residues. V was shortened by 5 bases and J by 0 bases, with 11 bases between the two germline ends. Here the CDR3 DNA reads TGTGCCAGCAGTCCTGACCACTTCTCCTACGAGCAGTACTTC. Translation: CASSPDHFSYEQYF.

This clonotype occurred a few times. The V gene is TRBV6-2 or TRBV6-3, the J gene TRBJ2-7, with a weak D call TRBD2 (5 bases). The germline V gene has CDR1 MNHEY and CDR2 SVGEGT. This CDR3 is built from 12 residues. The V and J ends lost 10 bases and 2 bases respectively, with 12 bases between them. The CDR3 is CATGSKPYEQYF. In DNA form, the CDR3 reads TGTGCCACGGGATCGAAACCCTACGAGCAGTACTTC.

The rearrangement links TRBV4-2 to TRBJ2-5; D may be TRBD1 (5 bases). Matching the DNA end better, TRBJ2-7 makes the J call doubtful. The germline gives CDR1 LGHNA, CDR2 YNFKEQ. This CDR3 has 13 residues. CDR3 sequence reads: CASSQDKTYEQYF. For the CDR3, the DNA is TGTGCCAGCAGCCAGGACAAGACCTACGAGCAGTACTTC.

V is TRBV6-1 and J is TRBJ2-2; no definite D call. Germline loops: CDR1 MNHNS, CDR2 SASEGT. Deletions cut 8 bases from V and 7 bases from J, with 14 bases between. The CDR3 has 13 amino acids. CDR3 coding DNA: TGTGCCAGCTCTGACCGCGGTATCGGGGAGCTGTTTTTT. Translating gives CASSDRGIGELFF.

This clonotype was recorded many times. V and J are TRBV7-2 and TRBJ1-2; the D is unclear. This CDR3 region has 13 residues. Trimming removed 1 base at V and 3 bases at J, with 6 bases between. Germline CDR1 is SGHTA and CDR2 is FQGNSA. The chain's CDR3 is CASSLDRDYGYTF. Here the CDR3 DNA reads TGTGCCAGCAGCTTAGACCGGGACTATGGCTACACCTTC.

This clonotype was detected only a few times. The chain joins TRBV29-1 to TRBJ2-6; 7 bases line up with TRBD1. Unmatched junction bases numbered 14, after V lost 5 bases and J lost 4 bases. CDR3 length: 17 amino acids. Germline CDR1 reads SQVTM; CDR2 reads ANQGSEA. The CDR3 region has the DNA TGCAGCGTTTTTCCGTTCTTAACAGGGGACGGGGCCAACGTCCTGACTTTC. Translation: CSVFPFLTGDGANVLTF.

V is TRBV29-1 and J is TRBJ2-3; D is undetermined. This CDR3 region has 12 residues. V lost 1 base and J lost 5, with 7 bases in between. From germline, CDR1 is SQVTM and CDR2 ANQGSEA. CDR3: CSVEVTGDTQYF. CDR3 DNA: TGCAGCGTTGAAGTGACGGGAGATACGCAGTATTTT.

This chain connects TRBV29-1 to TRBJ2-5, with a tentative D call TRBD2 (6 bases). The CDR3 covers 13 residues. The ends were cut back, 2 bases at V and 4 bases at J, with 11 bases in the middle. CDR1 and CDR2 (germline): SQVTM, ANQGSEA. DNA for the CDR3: TGCAGCGTTGAAATAGCGGCAAGAGAGACCCAGTACTTC. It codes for CSVEIAARETQYF. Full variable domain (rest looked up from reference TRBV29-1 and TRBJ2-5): SAVISQKPSRDICQRGTSLTIQCQVDSQVTMMFWYRQQPGQSLTLIATANQGSEATYESGFVIDKFPISRPNLTFSTLTVSNMSPEDSSIYLCSVEIAARETQYFGPGTRLLVL.

The CDR3 DNA follows: TGCAGCGTTGAACCAGCGGGAGAGCCAGATACGCAGTATTTT. It codes for CSVEPAGEPDTQYF. The rearrangement links TRBV29-1 to TRBJ2-3; 8 nucleotides match TRBD2. The ends lost 2 bases at V and 4 bases at J; junction bases unmatched: 5. CDR3 length: 14 amino acids. Germline-derived CDR1 and CDR2 are SQVTM and ANQGSEA.

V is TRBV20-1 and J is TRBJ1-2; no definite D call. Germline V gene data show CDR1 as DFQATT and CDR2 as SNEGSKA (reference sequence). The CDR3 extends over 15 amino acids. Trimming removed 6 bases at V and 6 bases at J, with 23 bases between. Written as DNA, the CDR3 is TGCAGTGCAACTCACCGGGGTGGGAGTGCCAATGGCTACACCTTC. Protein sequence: CSATHRGGSANGYTF.

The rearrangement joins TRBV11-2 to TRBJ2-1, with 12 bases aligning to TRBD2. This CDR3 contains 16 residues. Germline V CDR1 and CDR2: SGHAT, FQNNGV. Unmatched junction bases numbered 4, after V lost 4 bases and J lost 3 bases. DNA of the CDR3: TGTGCCAGCAGCTCCGGACTAGCGGGGATCTACAATGAGCAGTTCTTC. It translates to CASSSGLAGIYNEQFF.

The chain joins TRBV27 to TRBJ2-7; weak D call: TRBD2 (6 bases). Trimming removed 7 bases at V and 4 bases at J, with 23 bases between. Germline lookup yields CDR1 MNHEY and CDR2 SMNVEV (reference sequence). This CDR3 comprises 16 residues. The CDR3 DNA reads TGTGCCAGCACCCTAAAGCCGGGACTTCCCGGTTACGAGCAGTACTTC. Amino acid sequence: CASTLKPGLPGYEQYF.

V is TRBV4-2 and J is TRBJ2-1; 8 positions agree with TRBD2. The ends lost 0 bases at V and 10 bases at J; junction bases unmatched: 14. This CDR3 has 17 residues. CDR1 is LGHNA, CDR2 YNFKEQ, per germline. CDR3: CASSQDPPGGPSGEQFF. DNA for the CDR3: TGTGCCAGCAGCCAAGATCCCCCGGGAGGGCCCTCAGGGGAGCAGTTCTTC.

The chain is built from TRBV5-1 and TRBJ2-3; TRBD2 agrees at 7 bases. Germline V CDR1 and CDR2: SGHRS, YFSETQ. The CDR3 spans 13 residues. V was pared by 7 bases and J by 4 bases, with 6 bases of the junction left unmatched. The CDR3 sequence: CASLGGSADTQYF. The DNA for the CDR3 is TGCGCCAGCCTCGGGGGGTCGGCAGATACGCAGTATTTT.

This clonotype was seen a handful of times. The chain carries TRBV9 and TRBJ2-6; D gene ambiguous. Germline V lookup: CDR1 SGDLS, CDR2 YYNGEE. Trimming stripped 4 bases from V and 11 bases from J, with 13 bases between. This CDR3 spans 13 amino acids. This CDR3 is CASSSRLPDVLTF. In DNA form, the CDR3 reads TGTGCCAGCAGCTCCCGACTTCCTGACGTCCTGACTTTC.

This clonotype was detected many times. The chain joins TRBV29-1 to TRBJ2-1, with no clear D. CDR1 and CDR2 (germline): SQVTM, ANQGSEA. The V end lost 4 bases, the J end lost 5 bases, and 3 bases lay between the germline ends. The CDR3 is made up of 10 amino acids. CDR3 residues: CSVGDNEQFF. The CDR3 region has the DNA TGCAGCGTTGGTGACAATGAGCAGTTCTTC.